The 32 T cell receptor beta chains given below trace back to one sample, sequenced in a study of T-cell reconstitution after alpha-beta-depleted transplantation in children. A TCRbeta library incorporating unique molecular identifiers was prepared. TCRdb called the PCR reads again in MiXCR, with one record for every CDR3 protein. The profile covers about 350,000 distinct CDR3 sequences, with roughly 17% appearing a single time and about 41% taken by the ten largest. Sequenced here: PBMCs, mostly from graft donor cells, sampled 360 days after TCRalphabeta/CD19-depleted stem cell transplant. The origin of the receptors is a male patient between 2 and 15 years old who had a stem cell transplant for acute lymphoblastic leukemia, so the T cells may come from the graft donor.

This clonotype was counted only a few times. The chain has TRBV14 and TRBJ2-7; D ambiguous. Trimming removed 3 bases at V and 3 bases at J, with 9 bases between. CDR1 and CDR2 (germline): SGHDN, FVKESK. The CDR3 loop spans 13 amino acids. The CDR3, as DNA: TGTGCCAGCAGCCAGCGGACCCTCTACGAGCAGTACTTC. Encoded protein: CASSQRTLYEQYF.

The genes are TRBV20-1 and TRBJ2-2; 8 positions agree with TRBD2. Per germline, CDR1 DFQATT and CDR2 SNEGSKA (reference sequence). V shed 0 bases, J shed 14 bases, and the junction held 8 bases outside the gene matches. The CDR3 runs to 13 residues. The CDR3 is CSARDRGGQGLFF. In DNA form, the CDR3 reads TGCAGTGCTAGAGATCGGGGGGGTCAGGGACTGTTTTTT.

The chain employs TRBV19 and TRBJ2-6; no firm D call. Germline lookup yields CDR1 LNHDA and CDR2 SQIVND (reference sequence). The V end lost 7 bases, the J end lost 0 bases, and 13 bases lay between the germline ends. There are 16 residues in the CDR3. DNA of the CDR3: TGTGCCAGTACCACTCAAGGTCTCTCTGGGGCCAACGTCCTGACTTTC. Residues: CASTTQGLSGANVLTF. Combining the CDR3 with reference TRBV19 and TRBJ2-6 gives the whole variable domain DGGITQSPKYLFRKEGQNVTLSCEQNLNHDAMYWYRQDPGQGLRLIYYSQIVNDFQKGDIAEGYSVSREKKESFPLTVTSAQKNPTAFYLCASTTQGLSGANVLTFGAGSRLTVL.

The table lists this clonotype with a few counts. This rearrangement joins TRBV12-3 or TRBV12-4 to TRBJ1-4, with a possible D match to TRBD1 (5 bases). V was shortened by 3 bases and J by 5 bases, with 13 bases between the two germline ends. This CDR3 comprises 15 residues. The CDR3 protein is CASSFRQGDNEKLFF. CDR3 in DNA: TGTGCCAGCAGTTTTCGGCAGGGAGACAATGAAAAACTGTTTTTT.

The chain is built from TRBV18 and TRBJ2-1, with 10 bases matching TRBD2. Germline loops: CDR1 KGHSH, CDR2 LQKENI. Germline trimming cut 3 bases from V and 1 base from J; bases unmatched to any gene: 12. This CDR3 has 19 amino acids. CDR3 residues: CASSPFVRSGGGSYNEQFF. CDR3 in DNA: TGTGCCAGCTCACCTTTTGTACGGAGCGGGGGGGGATCCTACAATGAGCAGTTCTTC.

V and J are TRBV7-8 and TRBJ2-3, with 8 nucleotides matching TRBD2. The CDR3 extends over 16 amino acids. The germline V gene has CDR1 SGHVS and CDR2 FQNEAQ. Germline trimming cut 1 base from V and 2 bases from J; bases unmatched to any gene: 5. CDR3 nucleotides: TGTGCCAGCAGCTTAGAACTAGCGGATTACACAGATACGCAGTATTTT. Translated: CASSLELADYTDTQYF.

The chain joins TRBV6-1 to TRBJ2-3; 10 positions match TRBD2. This CDR3 is built from 16 residues. Germline V gene lookup returns CDR1 MNHNS and CDR2 SASEGT. Trimming took 5 bases from V and 2 from J; bases not matched to a gene: 7. CDR3 loop: CASSRLAGVHTDTQYF. The CDR3 DNA reads as TGTGCCAGCAGTCGTCTAGCGGGAGTACACACAGATACGCAGTATTTT.

This clonotype was counted only a few times. The chain employs TRBV28 and TRBJ2-7; D is possibly TRBD2 (5 bases). The V end lost 8 bases, the J end lost 3 bases, and 14 bases lay between the germline ends. The CDR3 covers 13 residues. Germline loops: CDR1 MDHEN, CDR2 SYDVKM. DNA for the CDR3: TGTGCCAGCTCGGAGAGGGTTTTCTACGAGCAGTACTTC. Its translation: CASSERVFYEQYF.

V is TRBV12-3 or TRBV12-4 and J is TRBJ2-2; 7 bases map to TRBD1. The CDR3 extends over 17 amino acids. The V segment lost 7 bases and the J segment 7 bases; nucleotides outside the gene matches: 18. Here the CDR3 DNA reads TGTGCCAGCACGCGACCCGGACAGGATTATGTTGACGGGGAGCTGTTTTTT. Translating gives CASTRPGQDYVDGELFF.

The V call is TRBV27, the J call TRBJ1-1, with D maybe TRBD1 (6 bases). The germline V and J ends were trimmed by 6 bases and 4 bases, with 15 bases remaining between them. This CDR3 has 14 residues. Germline V gene data show CDR1 as MNHEY and CDR2 as SMNVEV (reference sequence). CDR3 sequence: CASSTRGYSTEAFF. As DNA, the CDR3 is TGTGCCAGCAGCACTAGGGGGTACTCCACTGAAGCTTTCTTT.

This clonotype occurred many times. This CDR3 reads CASQRFIRDSGIVDNEQFF. The CDR3, as DNA: TGCGCCAGCCAACGGTTTATCAGGGATTCGGGTATTGTAGACAATGAGCAGTTCTTC. This chain connects TRBV5-1 to TRBJ2-1; D perhaps matches TRBD1 (5 bases). Germline V gene lookup returns CDR1 SGHRS and CDR2 YFSETQ. Trimming cost V 7 bases and J 5 bases, with 31 bases left between them. The CDR3 runs 19 residues.

This clonotype occurred many times. CDR3: CASRPPRDEQYF. The DNA of the CDR3 is TGTGCCAGCAGGCCCCCCAGGGACGAGCAGTACTTC. The chain links TRBV2 to TRBJ2-7; maybe TRBD1 (5 bases). Germline V gene sequence: CDR1 SNHLY, CDR2 FYNNEI. V was clipped by 6 bases and J by 5 bases, with 11 bases between them. The CDR3 has 12 residues. Full variable domain (missing parts from reference TRBV2 and TRBJ2-7): EPEVTQTPSHQVTQMGQEVILRCVPISNHLYFYWYRQILGQKVEFLVSFYNNEISEKSEIFDDQFSVERPDGSNFTLKIRSTKLEDSAMYFCASRPPRDEQYFGPGTRLTVT.

CDR3 in DNA: TGTGCCAGCAGTCACGTGGGGGTACAGCACTACAATGAGCAGTTCTTC. This encodes CASSHVGVQHYNEQFF. V gene TRBV12-3 or TRBV12-4 combines with J gene TRBJ2-1, with D perhaps matching TRBD1 or TRBD2 (5 bases each). This CDR3 contains 16 residues. V lost 5 bases to trimming and J lost 3 bases, with 17 bases between them.

This clonotype was counted between two and nine times. The chain has TRBV11-2 and TRBJ1-2; 8 positions match TRBD1. The length of the CDR3 is 18 residues. After removal of 5 bases from V and 1 base from J, the junction contained 15 bases not matched to a gene. Germline assignment: CDR1 SGHAT and CDR2 FQNNGV. The CDR3 reads CASSLDRALLTDNYGYTF. The CDR3 region has the DNA TGTGCCAGCAGCCTGGACAGGGCCCTATTAACGGATAACTATGGCTACACCTTC.

This clonotype was found a few times. The V and J genes are TRBV15 and TRBJ2-1; D not certain. The V end lost 1 base, the J end lost 9 bases, and 10 bases lay between the germline ends. This CDR3 has 13 amino acids. Germline CDR1 reads LNHNV; CDR2 reads YYDKDF (reference sequence). The chain's CDR3 is CATSRVSFGEQFF. In nucleotides, the CDR3 is TGTGCCACCAGCAGAGTTTCTTTCGGTGAGCAGTTCTTC.

V usage is TRBV5-1 and J usage is TRBJ2-2, with D perhaps TRBD1 (5 bases). V lost 1 base, J lost 7 bases, and 8 bases lay in between. The germline CDR1 and CDR2 sequences are SGHRS and YFSETQ. This CDR3 has 13 amino acids. CDR3 region: CASSLTTGGELFF. The CDR3, as DNA: TGCGCCAGCAGCTTGACCACAGGCGGGGAGCTGTTTTTT.

This clonotype was counted at least ten times. This rearrangement joins TRBV27 to TRBJ2-7, with D unclear. Per germline, CDR1 MNHEY and CDR2 SMNVEV (reference sequence). The CDR3 loop spans 15 amino acids. V was pared by 2 bases and J by 2 bases, with 13 bases between. DNA of the CDR3: TGTGCCAGCAGTTTAGGGCCGACTCTTCCCTACGAGCAGTACTTC. This codes for CASSLGPTLPYEQYF.

This clonotype was seen more than once but under ten times. This sequence joins TRBV16 and TRBJ2-7; the D gene could be TRBD1 or TRBD2 (5 bases each). CDR3 length: 14 residues. Per the germline V gene, CDR1 is KGHSY and CDR2 is FQNENV. Trimming removed 0 bases from V and 0 bases from J, with 6 bases in between. The DNA for the CDR3 is TGTGCCAGCAGCCAATCAGGGACCTCCTACGAGCAGTACTTC. The encoded protein is CASSQSGTSYEQYF.

This chain connects TRBV20-1 to TRBJ2-3; D gene ambiguous. Germline values: CDR1 DFQATT, CDR2 SNEGSKA (reference sequence). Trimming removed 5 bases at V and 2 bases at J, with 17 bases between. This CDR3 spans 15 amino acids. The CDR3 DNA follows: TGCAGTGCTCCTCCACGTGACATTTTCACAGATACGCAGTATTTT. Protein sequence: CSAPPRDIFTDTQYF.

The V call is TRBV30, the J call TRBJ2-1; 9 bases agree with TRBD2. V was pared by 5 bases and J by 5 bases, with 1 base of the junction left unmatched. Germline loops: CDR1 GTSNPN, CDR2 SVGIG (reference sequence). The CDR3 loop spans 12 amino acids. CDR3: CAWRLADNEQFF. The CDR3 coding sequence is TGTGCCTGGCGACTAGCGGACAATGAGCAGTTCTTC.

The chain joins TRBV4-3 to TRBJ2-1; D is ambiguous. V shed 0 bases and J shed 8 bases, with 11 bases lying between them. Germline V CDR1 and CDR2: LGHNA, YSLEER. The CDR3 contains 14 residues. In nucleotides, the CDR3 is TGCGCCAGCAGCCAAGATTACTCGACTGATGAGCAGTTCTTC. The encoded protein is CASSQDYSTDEQFF.

The gene calls are TRBV27 and TRBJ1-2, with D possibly TRBD1 on 6 matching bases. The CDR3 loop spans 18 amino acids. CDR1 is MNHEY and CDR2 is SMNVEV in the germline V gene (reference sequence). V shed 2 bases and J shed 2 bases, with 21 bases lying between them. DNA for the CDR3: TGTGCCAGCAGTTTAAAGGGGGGGTACCTACAAGGAAACTATGGCTACACCTTC. Encoded protein: CASSLKGGYLQGNYGYTF.

V usage is TRBV9 and J usage is TRBJ2-3, with 9 bases aligning to TRBD2. CDR1 is SGDLS and CDR2 is YYNGEE in the germline V gene. With 0 bases clipped from V and 0 bases from J, the junction kept 8 bases outside the gene matches. The CDR3 is made up of 18 amino acids. This CDR3 reads CASSVVSGRGISTDTQYF. Written as DNA, the CDR3 is TGTGCCAGCAGCGTAGTTAGCGGGAGAGGGATCAGCACAGATACGCAGTATTTT.

This clonotype was recorded a few times. V is TRBV12-5 and J is TRBJ1-5; D gene unclear. This CDR3 spans 17 amino acids. Germline V gene data show CDR1 as LGHNT and CDR2 as FRNRAP. The V end was cut by 1 base, the J end by 0 bases, with 13 bases between. CDR3 loop: CASGLERHTYSNQPQHF. The CDR3 region has the DNA TGTGCTAGTGGTTTGGAACGACACACATATAGCAATCAGCCCCAGCATTTT.

The chain has TRBV12-3 or TRBV12-4 and TRBJ1-3, with D hard to call. This CDR3 is 13 amino acids long. Trimming removed 2 bases at V and 1 base at J, with 3 bases between. CDR3 residues: CASSLQSGNTIYF. The CDR3 nucleotides read TGTGCCAGCAGTTTACAGTCTGGAAACACCATATATTTT.

This clonotype was seen a handful of times. V is TRBV20-1 and J is TRBJ2-1; 7 nucleotides align to TRBD2. Germline assignment: CDR1 DFQATT and CDR2 SNEGSKA (reference sequence). CDR3 length: 16 amino acids. The ends lost 1 base at V and 4 bases at J; junction bases unmatched: 10. The CDR3 DNA reads TGCAGTGCTAGAGGGGAGGCGGGAGATAGTTACAATGAGCAGTTCTTC. Its translation is CSARGEAGDSYNEQFF.

The CDR3 nucleotides read TGCGCCAGCAGCCAAGTCTCAGGGGTTGGAAACACCATATATTTT. Encoded protein: CASSQVSGVGNTIYF. The rearrangement joins TRBV4-1 to TRBJ1-3; TRBD1 is a possible D gene (6 bases). The CDR3 sequence is 15 residues long. V lost 1 base and J 3 bases, leaving 10 bases between the germline ends. CDR1 is MGHRA and CDR2 is YSYEKL in the germline V gene.

This chain uses TRBV2 with TRBJ2-3; TRBD2 aligns across 12 bases. This CDR3 comprises 15 residues. V gave up 6 bases and J gave up 5 bases; unmatched junction bases: 6. Germline V gene sequence: CDR1 SNHLY, CDR2 FYNNEI. The CDR3 DNA reads as TGTGCCAGCAGAAAACTAGCGGGAGGATTAGATACGCAGTATTTT. It is translated as CASRKLAGGLDTQYF.

Only a few counts were recorded for this clonotype. The CDR3 DNA sequence: TGTGCCAGCACCCCCTGGGACTATGGCTACACCTTC. Translated, it gives CASTPWDYGYTF. The V and J genes are TRBV12-3 or TRBV12-4 and TRBJ1-2; D gene uncertain. This CDR3 contains 12 residues. Trimming left V 7 bases short and J 3 bases short, with 9 bases between.

This clonotype was counted between two and nine times. For the CDR3, the DNA is TGTGCCAGCAGTTTACGCACCTTCCCGGAAGGGGCCCACAATGAGCAGTTCTTC. Translating gives CASSLRTFPEGAHNEQFF. V gene TRBV12-3 or TRBV12-4 combines with J gene TRBJ2-1; perhaps TRBD1 as D (5 bases). Between the trimmed V and J ends, which lost 2 bases and 5 bases, there was a span of 22 bases. The CDR3 contains 18 residues.

In this sample, this clonotype turned up many times. The V call is TRBV10-3, the J call TRBJ2-7; D gene unclear. Trimming took 2 bases from V and 0 from J, leaving 8 bases between them. Germline CDR1 is ENHRY and CDR2 is SYGVKD. This CDR3 region has 14 residues. The CDR3 DNA reads as TGTGCCATCAGTGAGGGGCCACTCTCCTACGAGCAGTACTTC. Translation: CAISEGPLSYEQYF.

The chain couples TRBV11-2 to TRBJ1-3; 7 bases are shared with TRBD1. The J segment lost 1 base and the V segment lost 4 bases, leaving 1 base of the junction unmatched. The CDR3 runs 14 residues. Germline values: CDR1 SGHAT, CDR2 FQNNGV. In nucleotides, the CDR3 is TGTGCCAGCAGCTGGACAGGATCTGGAAACACCATATATTTT. It encodes CASSWTGSGNTIYF.